The 13 T cell receptor beta chains in this list originate from one sample, sequenced in a study of blood T cell repertoires in COVID-19. TCRdb's copy holds only in-frame clones and misses some; the assay was immunoSEQ multiplex PCR. The sample yields approximately 200,000 clones, more than 80% seen once. The material sequenced was PBMCs or T cells enriched from blood (not recorded which). The receptors derive from a woman under 30 in a cohort exposed to, infected with or recovered from COVID-19 (not recorded which).

The chain recombines TRBV5-5 with TRBJ2-7; TRBD1 aligns across 10 bases. The CDR3 has 15 amino acids. Looked up from germline, CDR1 is SGHKS and CDR2 is YYEKEE (reference sequence). Trimming cost V 4 bases and J 5 bases; bases outside gene matches: 9. The CDR3 here is CASSKAGTGDDEQYF. The CDR3 DNA reads as TGTGCCAGCAGCAAGGCGGGGACAGGGGACGACGAGCAGTACTTC.

The V gene is TRBV29-1, the J gene TRBJ2-5, with 10 bases that match TRBD2. The germline gives CDR1 SQVTM, CDR2 ANQGSEA. The CDR3 covers 13 residues. Unmatched junction bases numbered 6, after V lost 6 bases and J lost 5 bases. CDR3 residues: CSVLAGLGETQYF. CDR3 bases: TGCAGCGTACTAGCGGGACTCGGGGAGACCCAGTACTTC.

CDR3 sequence: CASSLGPERTYEQYF. For the CDR3, the DNA is TGCGCCAGCAGCTTGGGCCCAGAAAGAACCTACGAGCAGTACTTC. The rearrangement joins TRBV5-1 to TRBJ2-7; unclear D gene. Germline lookup yields CDR1 SGHRS and CDR2 YFSETQ. The CDR3 covers 15 residues. V was trimmed by 0 bases and J by 2 bases, leaving 12 bases between them.

The chain employs TRBV6-4 and TRBJ1-2; 7 bases map to TRBD1. V dropped 9 bases and J dropped 0; count of bases not matched to a gene: 13. This CDR3 comprises 16 residues. Germline lookup yields CDR1 MRHNA and CDR2 SNTAGT. This CDR3 is CARDGVKGAPNYGYTF. The CDR3 DNA is TGTGCCAGAGATGGGGTAAAGGGGGCGCCTAACTATGGCTACACCTTC.

The chain employs TRBV19 and TRBJ2-1, with D unclear. This CDR3 is built from 16 residues. V lost 2 bases, J lost 2 bases, and 13 bases lay in between. From germline, CDR1 is LNHDA and CDR2 SQIVND (reference sequence). This chain's CDR3 is CASSISSASTYNEQFF. Here the CDR3 DNA reads TGTGCCAGTAGTATATCGAGCGCAAGTACCTACAATGAGCAGTTCTTC.

The CDR3 region is CASSSRVSSYEQYF. The CDR3 bases are TGTGCCAGCAGCTCTCGGGTGAGCTCCTACGAGCAGTACTTC. The chain joins TRBV11-3 to TRBJ2-7; D unresolved. The CDR3 totals 14 residues. Trimming shortened V by 4 bases and J by 0 bases, and 10 bases separated the two germline ends. Germline V gives CDR1 SGHNT, CDR2 YENEEA. Full variable domain (rest looked up from reference TRBV11-3 and TRBJ2-7): EAGVVQSPRYKIIEKKQPVAFWCNPISGHNTLYWYLQNLGQGPELLIRYENEEAVDDSQLPKDRFSAERLKGVDSTLKIQPAELGDSAVYLCASSSRVSSYEQYFGPGTRLTVT.

The rearrangement uses TRBV7-3 and TRBJ2-2; 8 nucleotides align to TRBD2. CDR1 is SGHTA and CDR2 is FQGTGA in the germline V gene. CDR3 size: 17 residues. V lost 5 bases and J lost 7; bases outside the gene matches: 15. DNA for the CDR3: TGTGCCAGCAGCCCACGCGGGGGGAGGGCTAGAAACGGGGAGCTGTTTTTT. Residues: CASSPRGGRARNGELFF.

This clone turned up a few times. The chain uses TRBV30 and TRBJ1-2; D may be TRBD1 (6 bases). The germline V and J ends were trimmed by 2 bases and 1 base, with 11 bases remaining between them. This CDR3 region has 14 residues. Germline loops: CDR1 GTSNPN, CDR2 SVGIG (reference sequence). The CDR3 region has the DNA TGTGCCTGGAGTCGGACAGAACTTAACTATGGCTACACCTTC. Protein product: CAWSRTELNYGYTF. Filled out from reference TRBV30 and TRBJ1-2, the complete variable domain reads SQTIHQWPATLVQPVGSPLSLECTVEGTSNPNLYWYRQAAGRGLQLLFYSVGIGQISSEVPQNLSASRPQDRQFILSSKKLLLSDSGFYLCAWSRTELNYGYTFGSGTRLTVV.

The rearrangement joins TRBV5-5 to TRBJ1-2; 9 bases agree with TRBD1. Germline CDR1 reads SGHKS; CDR2 reads YYEKEE (reference sequence). The V segment lost 4 bases and the J segment 4 bases; nucleotides outside the gene matches: 8. CDR3 length: 15 residues. Written as DNA, the CDR3 is TGTGCCAGCAGCGAGACAGGGGGGACTAGCTATGGCTACACCTTC. Encoded protein: CASSETGGTSYGYTF.

For this clone: A read error may produce the germline difference seen at one junction end. This sequence joins TRBV13 and TRBJ1-5, with D perhaps TRBD1 (5 bases). The CDR3 has 13 residues. Looked up from germline, CDR1 is PRHDT and CDR2 is FYEKMQ (reference sequence). CDR3 coding DNA: TGTGCCAGCAGCTTTGGGACTTTTCAGGCCCAGCATTTT. It codes for CASSFGTFQAQHF. Full variable domain (outside the CDR3, taken from reference TRBV13 and TRBJ1-5): AAGVIQSPRHLIKEKRETATLKCYPIPRHDTVYWYQQGPGQDPQFLISFYEKMQSDKGSIPDRFSAQQFSDYHSELNMSSLELGDSALYFCASSFGTFQAQHFGDGTRLSIL.

V gene TRBV5-1 combines with J gene TRBJ2-2; 13 bases are shared with TRBD2. The V segment lost 4 bases and the J segment 0 bases; nucleotides outside the gene matches: 6. Germline lookup yields CDR1 SGHRS and CDR2 YFSETQ. The CDR3 is 18 amino acids. The DNA of the CDR3 is TGCGCCAGCAGCCCCGGGACTAGCGGGGATACGAACACCGGGGAGCTGTTTTTT. Translating it yields CASSPGTSGDTNTGELFF.

The chain links TRBV5-6 to TRBJ1-5; unclear D gene. Germline CDR1 is SGHDT and CDR2 is YYEEEE. V lost 1 base, J lost 7 bases, and 18 bases lay in between. This CDR3 spans 16 amino acids. The CDR3 DNA follows: TGTGCCAGCAGCTTGTTGCGCGCTAGCCCTGGGCAGCCCCAGCATTTT. This sequence encodes CASSLLRASPGQPQHF.

The chain links TRBV19 to TRBJ2-7; TRBD1 might be the D (5 bases). Germline CDR1 is LNHDA and CDR2 is SQIVND (reference sequence). The CDR3 runs 15 residues. Trimming removed 5 bases at V and 2 bases at J, with 16 bases between. CDR3 in DNA: TGTGCCAGTAGTCCTCTATGGGGCGATGCCTACGAGCAGTACTTC. Encoded protein: CASSPLWGDAYEQYF.